A single sample gave rise to the 23 T cell receptor beta chains below, sequenced in a study of OX40 agonist ivuxolimab in advanced cancers. This table comes from immunoSEQ multiplex PCR, and its TCRdb copy is limited to in-frame clones, with some not included. The data show tens of thousands of clones, 80% to 90% seen once. The sample in question was CD4+ or CD8+ T cells sorted from blood, obtained in a trial of the OX40 agonist ivuxolimab. The receptors come from an adult with an advanced solid tumor such as melanoma, head and neck, liver or kidney cancer.

This clone was counted only a few times. The chain couples TRBV7-9 to TRBJ1-4; 9 nucleotides match TRBD1. This CDR3 contains 14 residues. Germline CDR1 and CDR2: SEHNR and FQNEAQ (reference sequence). The trim removed 6 bases at V and 8 bases at J, leaving 7 bases unmatched. The CDR3 bases are TGTGCCAGCAGGACGGGACAGGGTAACGAAAAACTGTTTTTT. This codes for CASRTGQGNEKLFF.

The CDR3 bases are TGTGCCAGCAGCTCCCGGGACAGTTGGCAAGAGACCCAGTACTTC. Its protein is CASSSRDSWQETQYF. The V and J genes are TRBV7-9 and TRBJ2-5, with 7 bases identical to TRBD1. Per germline, CDR1 SEHNR and CDR2 FQNEAQ (reference sequence). The length of the CDR3 is 15 residues. The V gene end was trimmed by 4 bases and the J gene end by 2 bases; junction bases not matched to a gene: 7. The full variable domain, its missing parts supplied by reference TRBV7-9 and TRBJ2-5, is DTGVSQNPRHKITKRGQNVTFRCDPISEHNRLYWYRQTLGQGPEFLTYFQNEAQLEKSRLLSDRFSAERPKGSFSTLEIQRTEQGDSAMYLCASSSRDSWQETQYFGPGTRLLVL.

The genes are TRBV9 and TRBJ1-1; D gene ambiguous. The germline CDR1 and CDR2 sequences are SGDLS and YYNGEE. Deletions cut 0 bases from V and 1 base from J, with 19 bases between. The CDR3 runs to 18 residues. The CDR3: CASSVAGHSRMRNTEAFF. The CDR3 DNA reads TGTGCCAGCAGCGTAGCGGGCCACTCCCGAATGAGGAACACTGAAGCTTTCTTT.

V usage is TRBV7-2 and J usage is TRBJ2-2; D gene ambiguous. The CDR3 sequence is 11 residues long. CDR1 is SGHTA and CDR2 is FQGNSA in the germline V gene. The V and J ends lost 2 bases and 7 bases respectively, with 2 bases between them. The CDR3: CASSLYGELFF. DNA for the CDR3: TGTGCCAGCAGCTTATACGGGGAGCTGTTTTTT.

The chain employs TRBV27 and TRBJ1-5, with TRBD1 matching over 9 bases. The J segment lost 4 bases and the V segment lost 4 bases, leaving 8 bases of the junction unmatched. Germline V lookup: CDR1 MNHEY, CDR2 SMNVEV (reference sequence). CDR3 length: 16 amino acids. The CDR3 protein is CASSSGAGQGNQPQHF. The CDR3 DNA sequence: TGTGCCAGCAGTTCGGGGGCCGGACAGGGGAATCAGCCCCAGCATTTT.

V usage is TRBV7-2 and J usage is TRBJ2-7; 7 positions agree with TRBD1. V gave up 3 bases and J gave up 5 bases; unmatched junction bases: 7. Per germline, CDR1 SGHTA and CDR2 FQGNSA. CDR3 size: 14 residues. CDR3 DNA: TGTGCCAGCAGCTTTCGACAGGGTTCCCACGAGCAGTACTTC. Residues: CASSFRQGSHEQYF.

The genes are TRBV7-2 and TRBJ1-2, with unresolved D. This CDR3 spans 12 amino acids. The germline V gene has CDR1 SGHTA and CDR2 FQGNSA. Trimming shortened V by 5 bases and J by 8 bases, and 12 bases separated the two germline ends. CDR3 amino acids: CASSLRIGGYTF. The CDR3 coding sequence is TGTGCCAGCAGCCTACGCATAGGCGGCTACACCTTC.

V and J are TRBV28 and TRBJ1-6; D is perhaps TRBD1 (5 bases). V gave up 5 bases and J gave up 10 bases, with 15 bases separating them. The CDR3 consists of 14 residues. Germline assignment: CDR1 MDHEN and CDR2 SYDVKM. The CDR3 loop is CASSPPRVGSPLHF. DNA for the CDR3: TGTGCCAGCAGTCCTCCCAGGGTCGGATCACCCCTCCACTTT.

The V and J genes are TRBV18 and TRBJ2-4; D not resolved. The germline CDR1 and CDR2 sequences are KGHSH and LQKENI. The CDR3 is 15 amino acids. Trimming pared 5 bases from V and 0 bases from J, leaving 11 bases between. The CDR3 coding sequence is TGTGCCAGCTCAGCCTCACATTTAGCCAAAAACATTCAGTACTTC. Translating gives CASSASHLAKNIQYF.

The chain recombines TRBV5-1 with TRBJ1-1; no reliable D call. The CDR3 loop spans 13 amino acids. Germline-derived CDR1 and CDR2 are SGHRS and YFSETQ. The V end lost 2 bases, the J end lost 1 base, and 6 bases lay between the germline ends. DNA of the CDR3: TGCGCCAGCAGCTTCCCTCCGAACACTGAAGCTTTCTTT. Protein sequence: CASSFPPNTEAFF.

The chain uses TRBV4-1 and TRBJ2-7; 13 nucleotides agree with TRBD2. Germline V lookup: CDR1 MGHRA, CDR2 YSYEKL. Trimming removed 4 bases from V and 4 bases from J; junction bases left unmatched: 10. The CDR3 runs 17 residues. Here the CDR3 DNA reads TGCGCCAGCAGCCTTACTAGCGGGGGGGCCGAATCTTACGAGCAGTACTTC. Its protein product is CASSLTSGGAESYEQYF.

The chain links TRBV5-5 to TRBJ1-2; TRBD1 matches 9 bases. Germline assignment: CDR1 SGHKS and CDR2 YYEKEE (reference sequence). Germline trimming cut 4 bases from V and 6 bases from J; bases unmatched to any gene: 13. The CDR3 sequence is 16 residues long. CDR3: CASSRHGQGPRDGYTF. The CDR3 region has the DNA TGTGCCAGCAGCAGACACGGACAGGGGCCAAGAGATGGCTACACCTTC.

This chain connects TRBV7-6 to TRBJ2-5, with D tentatively TRBD2 (6 bases). The CDR3 has 17 residues. V was trimmed by 2 bases and J by 0 bases, leaving 16 bases between them. The germline V gene has CDR1 SGHVS and CDR2 FNYEAQ. The CDR3 nucleotides are TGTGCCAGCAGCTTAAGAAATAGTCTAGCGCACCAAGAGACCCAGTACTTC. It translates to CASSLRNSLAHQETQYF.

A word on this clone: Mismatch with germline at one junction end may stem from a read error. The chain uses TRBV6-5 and TRBJ1-4; D perhaps matches TRBD1 (5 bases). The V gene's germline CDR1 is MNHEY and CDR2 SVGAGI. This CDR3 contains 15 residues. CDR3 DNA: TGTGCCAGCAGTTACCCCCAGGGCCCTAACGAAAAACTGTTTTTT. The encoded protein is CASSYPQGPNEKLFF.

This clone was picked up a small number of times. The CDR3 spells CASSIPRMDNYGYTF. In DNA form, the CDR3 reads TGTGCCAGTAGTATCCCCCGGATGGATAACTATGGCTACACCTTC. This rearrangement joins TRBV19 to TRBJ1-2; D gene ambiguous. The germline V gene has CDR1 LNHDA and CDR2 SQIVND (reference sequence). This CDR3 region has 15 residues. Trimming shortened V by 3 bases and J by 1 base, and 12 bases separated the two germline ends. Filled out from reference TRBV19 and TRBJ1-2, the complete variable domain reads DGGITQSPKYLFRKEGQNVTLSCEQNLNHDAMYWYRQDPGQGLRLIYYSQIVNDFQKGDIAEGYSVSREKKESFPLTVTSAQKNPTAFYLCASSIPRMDNYGYTFGSGTRLTVV.

The genes are TRBV21-1 and TRBJ2-7; the DNA was not used to check the table's D call, TRBD2. TRBV21-1 is given as a pseudogene. The CDR3 sequence is 16 residues long. In DNA, the CDR3 is TGTGCCAGCAGCTCCACTGAGGGCAGAGCCGGTCTCGAGCAGTACTTC. Translated: CASSSTEGRAGLEQYF.

The chain employs TRBV5-1 and TRBJ2-5, with a tentative D call TRBD1 (5 bases). The germline gives CDR1 SGHRS, CDR2 YFSETQ. CDR3 length: 15 amino acids. Deletions cut 3 bases from V and 2 bases from J, with 14 bases between. The chain's CDR3 is CASSWAGLRQETQYF. CDR3 nucleotides: TGCGCCAGCAGCTGGGCAGGGCTGAGGCAAGAGACCCAGTACTTC.

The rearrangement links TRBV7-9 to TRBJ2-5, with TRBD1 matching over 9 bases. Germline CDR1 and CDR2: SEHNR and FQNEAQ (reference sequence). V was clipped by 5 bases and J by 4 bases; unmatched bases: 5. The CDR3 has 14 residues. The CDR3 bases are TGTGCCAGCAGCCCGGGACAGGGCGGAGAGACCCAGTACTTC. This gives the protein CASSPGQGGETQYF.

The table lists this clone with a count of one. This chain uses TRBV5-1 with TRBJ2-7; D might be TRBD2 (6 bases). Germline assignment: CDR1 SGHRS and CDR2 YFSETQ. Trimming took off 2 bases at V and 2 bases at J, with 23 bases between the two ends. This CDR3 is built from 18 residues. The CDR3 is CASSFGPPSRGMTYEQYF. Here the CDR3 DNA reads TGCGCCAGCAGCTTTGGCCCCCCCTCCCGGGGGATGACCTACGAGCAGTACTTC.

The gene calls are TRBV4-3 and TRBJ2-5; possibly TRBD2 for D (6 bases). Deletions cut 1 base from V and 5 bases from J, with 17 bases between. The CDR3 contains 16 residues. CDR1 is LGHNA and CDR2 is YSLEER in the germline V gene. CDR3 nucleotide sequence: TGCGCCAGCAGCCAAGGCTCGGCGCGGGGAAGGGAGACCCAGTACTTC. It specifies CASSQGSARGRETQYF.

In nucleotides, the CDR3 is TGTGCCAGCAGGACTCTGGGGGGGGAGCAGTACTTC. This encodes CASRTLGGEQYF. The V call is TRBV7-8, the J call TRBJ2-7; 7 bases are shared with TRBD2. CDR1 and CDR2 from the germline V gene are SGHVS and FQNEAQ. Germline trimming cut 6 bases from V and 7 bases from J; bases unmatched to any gene: 6. The length of the CDR3 is 12 residues. The full variable domain, with the rest looked up from reference TRBV7-8 and TRBJ2-7, is GAGVSQSPRYKVAKRGQDVALRCDPISGHVSLFWYQQALGQGPEFLTYFQNEAQLDKSGLPSDRFFAERPEGSVSTLKIQRTQQEDSAVYLCASRTLGGEQYFGPGTRLTVT.

The chain uses TRBV19 and TRBJ1-4, with D uncertain. V lost 5 bases to trimming and J lost 0 bases, with 10 bases between them. The CDR3 contains 15 residues. Germline values: CDR1 LNHDA, CDR2 SQIVND (reference sequence). This CDR3 is CASSLQLTTNEKLFF. The CDR3 bases are TGTGCCAGTAGTCTACAGTTAACAACTAATGAAAAACTGTTTTTT.

V gene TRBV5-6 combines with J gene TRBJ2-7; D gene uncertain. Germline CDR1 reads SGHDT; CDR2 reads YYEEEE. Trimming stripped 4 bases from V and 2 bases from J, with 13 bases between. CDR3 size: 14 residues. CDR3 region: CASSPFLATYEQYF. For the CDR3, the DNA is TGTGCCAGCAGCCCGTTTTTGGCTACCTACGAGCAGTACTTC.